The present TCR beta chain was sequenced within a study of T cells after yellow fever vaccination. Whole-study findings and limits: A weaker secondary response peaked on day 5, the primary on day 15. Abundant bulk-derived clonotypes could contaminate FACS-sorted repertoires.

The germline CDR1 and CDR2 sequences are MNHNS and SASEGT. The junction had 5 bases not matched to a gene; V was cut back by 7 bases and J by 4 bases. The CDR3 covers 14 residues. Details on this clonotype: Its antigen remains unknown.

Synthesis of TCR cDNA relied on 5'RACE template switching, which attached a universal primer site and UMIs. TCRdb processed the 5' RACE reads anew with MiXCR; each CDR3 protein has one entry. The table lists roughly 500,000 distinct CDR3 sequences, roughly 21% of them singletons. The chain couples TRBV6-1 to TRBJ2-5, with 11 bases that match TRBD2. This clonotype was obtained from a man younger than 40 who received the YFV17D yellow fever vaccine. The sequenced sample was PBMCs, obtained 15 days after the yellow fever booster vaccination. The CDR3 is CASIGTSGVETQYF. As DNA, the CDR3 is TGTGCCAGCATCGGGACTAGCGGAGTAGAGACCCAGTACTTC.